The clone carrying this T cell receptor (beta chain) was picked up many times. Antigen specificity is unknown. The CDR3 is 12 residues long. Germline V gives CDR1 MNHEY, CDR2 SMNVEV (reference sequence). Trimming removed 5 bases at V and 1 base at J, with 4 bases between. Original methodology: The number of TCRs in each sample had a median of about 100,000 and spanned roughly 23,224 to 750,000. A single record per CDR3 protein comes from TCRdb applying MiXCR to the RACE reads. The V and J calls come from TCRdb's annotation, not from the publication. The data hold around 69,000 distinct CDR3 sequences, with around 9.5% observed a single time. Indicated time point: patch test 1, 2 weeks after DPC sensitization. Treatment described: therapeutic diphenylcyclopropenone sensitization with weekly scalp DPC. The data stem from a study of human T cells and chemical hapten exposure. Study-wide background: Throughout a study of roughly 5.5 months, patients underwent weekly scalp administration of diphenylcyclopropenone doses.

Overall study results and limits: Donors were affected by alopecia, so their immune reaction might vary from that of healthy individuals. Relative to controls, expanded TCRs formed significantly more large CDR3 similarity clusters.

The source is a woman between 35 and 50 years old with alopecia areata. Some clones in this sample may be carry-over from other donors' samples. This material consisted of whole blood, taken in connection with sensitization to the hapten diphenylcyclopropenone (DPC). The genes are TRBV27 and TRBJ2-3; no definite D call. This CDR3 reads CASSPRTDTQYF. In nucleotides, the CDR3 is TGTGCCAGCAGTCCGCGCACAGATACGCAGTATTTT.